This note documents a single TCR beta chain sequence. Antigen: not known. Donors, healthy HIV-negative adults, lacked recent acute infections or vaccinations. The sample comes from a study of shared clonotypes between healthy human individuals. Notes on the study in general: All-four-donor shared clonotypes had higher generation probabilities than non-shared clonotypes did. It was anticipated that sequencing depth would influence how many clonotypes donors shared.

Profiled with immunoSEQ multiplex PCR; TCRdb holds only in-frame clones, not every one. This sample has under 1,900,000 clones, with approximately 98.5% found just once. Germline loops: CDR1 SGHRS, CDR2 YFSETQ. The CDR3 is 15 amino acids. The V gene end was trimmed by 4 bases and the J gene end by 3 bases; junction bases not matched to a gene: 9. This receptor was taken from a young man in good health. The rearrangement links TRBV5-1 to TRBJ1-2, with 7 bases lining up with TRBD1. Sequencing was done on a sample of naive CD4+ T cells sorted from blood. Sample subset: CD45RA+ positively selected. As DNA, the CDR3 is TGCGCCAGCAGCCCCTATCCGGGACAGCACTATGGCTACACCTTC. Translating gives CASSPYPGQHYGYTF.